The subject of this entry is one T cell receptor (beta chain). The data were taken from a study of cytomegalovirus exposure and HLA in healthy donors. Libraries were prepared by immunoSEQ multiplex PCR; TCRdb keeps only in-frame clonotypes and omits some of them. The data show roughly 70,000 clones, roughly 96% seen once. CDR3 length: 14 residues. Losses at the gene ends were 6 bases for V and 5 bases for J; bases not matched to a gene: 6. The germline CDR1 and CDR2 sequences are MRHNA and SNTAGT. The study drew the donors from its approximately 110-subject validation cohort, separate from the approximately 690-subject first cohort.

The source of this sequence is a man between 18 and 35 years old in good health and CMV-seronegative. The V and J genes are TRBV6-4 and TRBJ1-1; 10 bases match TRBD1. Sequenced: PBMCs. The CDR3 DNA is TGTGCCAGCAGCGCGACAGGGGGCGGAACTGAAGCTTTCTTT. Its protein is CASSATGGGTEAFF.